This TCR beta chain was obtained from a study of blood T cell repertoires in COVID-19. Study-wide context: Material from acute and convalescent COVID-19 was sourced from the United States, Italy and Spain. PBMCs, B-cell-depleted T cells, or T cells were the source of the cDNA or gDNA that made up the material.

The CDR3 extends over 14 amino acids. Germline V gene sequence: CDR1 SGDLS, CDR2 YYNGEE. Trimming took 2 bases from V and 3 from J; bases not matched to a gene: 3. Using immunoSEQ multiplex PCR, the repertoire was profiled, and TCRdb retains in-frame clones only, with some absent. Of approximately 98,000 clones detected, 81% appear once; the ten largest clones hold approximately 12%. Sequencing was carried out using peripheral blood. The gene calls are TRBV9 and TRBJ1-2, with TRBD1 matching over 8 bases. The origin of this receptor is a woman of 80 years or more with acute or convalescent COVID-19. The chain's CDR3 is CASSVDRVDYGYTF. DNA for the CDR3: TGTGCCAGCAGCGTGGACAGGGTGGACTATGGCTACACCTTC.